This is a list of T cell receptor beta chains from one sample in a study of blood T cell repertoires in COVID-19. Generated by immunoSEQ multiplex PCR, the TCRdb table keeps only in-frame clones and is missing some. The data hold 200,000 or so clones, with approximately 84% observed a single time. The sequenced material came from peripheral blood. These receptors all stem from a human donor with acute or convalescent COVID-19. The donor label of this sample is uncertain. CDR3s include the opening cysteine and the closing phenylalanine or tryptophan. The D gene is left open where the match is weak. Clone size is shown for a subset of rows, as once, few, many or a class of expanded clone.

DNA	CDR3	J	D	V	size
TGTGCCAGCAGTCTACTAGCGGGAGGCTACAATGAGCAGTTCTTC	CASSLLAGGYNEQFF	TRBJ2-1	TRBD2	TRBV6-4	.
TGTGCCAGCAGCTTGCCGGGGGGCGATGAAAAACTGTTTTTT	CASSLPGGDEKLFF	TRBJ1-4	.	TRBV5-8	.
TGCGCCAGCAGCCAGGGGACAGTGAACACTGAAGCTTTCTTT	CASSQGTVNTEAFF	TRBJ1-1	TRBD1	TRBV5-1	.
TGTGCCAGTAGTGTGACTAGCGGGAAATCAGATACGCAGTATTTT	CASSVTSGKSDTQYF	TRBJ2-3	TRBD2	TRBV19	.
TGCAGTGCTAGTATTGTTCCAGGGCAAACCGGGGAGCTGTTTTTT	CSASIVPGQTGELFF	TRBJ2-2	.	TRBV20-1	.
TGTGCCAGCAGCTTGGGTGCGGGTGACTACAATGAGCAGTTCTTC	CASSLGAGDYNEQFF	TRBJ2-1	.	TRBV5-4	.
TGTGCCAGCAGCCTAACTACCGCCGAGCAGTACTTC	CASSLTTAEQYF	TRBJ2-7	.	TRBV5-4	.
TGTGCCATCAGTGAGTCGAGGGAGCAGTACTTC	CAISESREQYF	TRBJ2-7	.	TRBV10-3	once
TGTGCCACCAGTGTCACAGGGGGCCAAGAGACCCAGTACTTC	CATSVTGGQETQYF	TRBJ2-5	TRBD1	TRBV24-1	.
TGCAGTGCTAGAGATAGCTACGAGCAGTACTTC	CSARDSYEQYF	TRBJ2-7	.	TRBV20-1	.
TGTGCCAGCATTAAGCGGGAAAGCTCCTACAATGAGCAGTTCTTC	CASIKRESSYNEQFF	TRBJ2-1	TRBD2	TRBV6-5	.
TGCAGCGTGGACAGGGGGGGAGAGACCCAGTACTTC	CSVDRGGETQYF	TRBJ2-5	TRBD1	TRBV29-1	once
TGCGCCAGCAGCCGGTGGGGGGCCTACGAGCAGTACTTC	CASSRWGAYEQYF	TRBJ2-7	.	TRBV5-1	.
TGTGCCACCGGGACAGGGTATGGCTACACCTTC	CATGTGYGYTF	TRBJ1-2	TRBD1	TRBV28	few
TGCGCCAGCAGTGAGGGCACTAGCGGGATGAATGAGCAGTACTTC	CASSEGTSGMNEQYF	TRBJ2-7	TRBD2	TRBV10-1	once
TGTGCCAGCAGCTCTGCGGACAGGGCGACTGGGGGCTACACCTTC	CASSSADRATGGYTF	TRBJ1-2	TRBD1	TRBV5-4	.
TGTGCCAGCAGTAAGGAGGGTGAAGCTTTCTTT	CASSKEGEAFF	TRBJ1-1	.	TRBV27	.
TGTGCCAGCATAGGAGCGTCGGAGACCCAGTACTTC	CASIGASETQYF	TRBJ2-5	.	TRBV25-1	.
TGTGCCAGCAGCCCCAGCACGGGATGGGCAGATACGCAGTATTTT	CASSPSTGWADTQYF	TRBJ2-3	.	TRBV3-1/TRBV3-2	.
TGTGCCAGCAGCTTGGGGACAGGGGGCCGACGAACTGAAGCTTTCTTT	CASSLGTGGRRTEAFF	TRBJ1-1	TRBD1	TRBV9	.
TGTGCCACCAGCGGGAGCACAGATACGCAGTATTTT	CATSGSTDTQYF	TRBJ2-3	.	TRBV28	.
TGTGCCAGCAGCCTATCCGGACAGGGCCACGAGCAGTACTTC	CASSLSGQGHEQYF	TRBJ2-7	TRBD1	TRBV9	.
TGTGCCAGCAGCTTAGGGGACAGGGTTAATTCACCCCTCCACTTT	CASSLGDRVNSPLHF	TRBJ1-6	TRBD1	TRBV7-8	.
TGTGCCAGCAGTGAAGAGGAGGGCGCTTTCTTT	CASSEEEGAFF	TRBJ1-1	.	TRBV2	few
TGTGCCAGCAGTCCGGGGGGGAGAGATAACTATGGCTACACCTTC	CASSPGGRDNYGYTF	TRBJ1-2	.	TRBV9	once
TGTGCCAGCAGTCAAGGACAGGGCGGTGGCTACACCTTC	CASSQGQGGGYTF	TRBJ1-2	TRBD1	TRBV12-3/TRBV12-4	.
TGTGTAACCGGCAGGGGCCCCTCCTACGAGCAGTACTTC	CVTGRGPSYEQYF	TRBJ2-7	.	TRBV18	.
TGTGCCAGCAGCTCATGGGGGGAAGGGATTGAAAAACTGTTTTTT	CASSSWGEGIEKLFF	TRBJ1-4	.	TRBV7-9	.
TGCGCCAGCAGCACCTTCCGGACAGGGGGCACAGATACGCAGTATTTT	CASSTFRTGGTDTQYF	TRBJ2-3	TRBD1	TRBV5-1	.
TGTGCCAGCAGCTTAGCTAGCCCAATATCAGCCAAAAACATTCAGTACTTC	CASSLASPISAKNIQYF	TRBJ2-4	.	TRBV7-8	.
TGTGCCAGCAGTCCGAGGACAGGGTGGAATCAGCCCCAGCATTTT	CASSPRTGWNQPQHF	TRBJ1-5	TRBD1	TRBV27	few
TGTGCCAGCAGGCCCCCTGGGACATCCTGGCAGTTCTTC	CASRPPGTSWQFF	TRBJ2-1	.	TRBV6-5	.
TGTGCCACCAGTGACAAGGACAGGACCCAAGAGACCCAGTACTTC	CATSDKDRTQETQYF	TRBJ2-5	TRBD1	TRBV24-1	.
TGTGCCAGCAGTTTATACGAATACAGAGGAAACACCATATATTTT	CASSLYEYRGNTIYF	TRBJ1-3	.	TRBV28	.
TGTGCCAGCAGCGTCGGACAGCCCTACGAGCAGTACTTC	CASSVGQPYEQYF	TRBJ2-7	.	TRBV5-6	few
TGTGCCAGCAGCTTAAGGACTAGCGGGAGGGCCGATGAGCAGTTCTTC	CASSLRTSGRADEQFF	TRBJ2-1	TRBD2	TRBV5-6	.
TGTGCCAGCACCGTGGAAAAACTGTTTTTT	CASTVEKLFF	TRBJ1-4	.	TRBV6-4	.
TGCGCCAGCAGGCGGGGCGGGGATAGCGATCAGCCCCAGCATTTT	CASRRGGDSDQPQHF	TRBJ1-5	.	TRBV5-1	.